The 27 T cell receptor beta chains below all came from one sample that was sequenced in a study of OX40 agonist ivuxolimab in advanced cancers. Some clones are missing from TCRdb's copy, which holds only in-frame ones; the method was immunoSEQ multiplex PCR. The table lists about 68,000 clones, roughly nine tenths of them singletons. Specimen: CD4+ or CD8+ T cells sorted from blood, collected in a trial of the OX40 agonist ivuxolimab. The source is an adult with an advanced solid tumor such as melanoma, head and neck, liver or kidney cancer.

The chain joins TRBV7-9 to TRBJ2-5; D unresolved. CDR1 and CDR2 (germline): SEHNR, FQNEAQ (reference sequence). This CDR3 has 10 amino acids. The V and J ends lost 5 bases and 2 bases respectively, with 0 bases between them. The CDR3 loop is CASSQETQYF. In DNA form, the CDR3 reads TGTGCCAGCAGCCAAGAGACCCAGTACTTC.

The chain links TRBV18 to TRBJ1-1, with TRBD1 as a possible D gene (6 bases). Looked up from germline, CDR1 is KGHSH and CDR2 is LQKENI. The CDR3 covers 15 residues. V was pared by 3 bases and J by 3 bases, with 14 bases between. The DNA of the CDR3 is TGTGCCAGCTCACCGAAGGACAGAGAATACACTGAAGCTTTCTTT. Translation: CASSPKDREYTEAFF.

This clone showed up just once. J is TRBJ2-1 and V is TRBV15; 10 positions match TRBD2. V lost 0 bases to trimming and J lost 1 base; unmatched junction nucleotides: 6. Germline V gene data show CDR1 as LNHNV and CDR2 as YYDKDF (reference sequence). The CDR3 sequence is 18 residues long. The CDR3 reads CATSRDFSGRVSYNEQFF. CDR3 DNA: TGTGCCACCAGCAGAGATTTCAGCGGGAGGGTTTCCTACAATGAGCAGTTCTTC.

This clone was counted a few times. This chain links TRBV7-3 with TRBJ2-2; D ambiguous. This CDR3 region has 13 residues. The V and J ends lost 1 base and 5 bases respectively, with 5 bases between them. Germline-derived CDR1 and CDR2 are SGHTA and FQGTGA. Here the CDR3 reads CASSLIATGELFF. In DNA form, the CDR3 reads TGTGCCAGCAGCTTAATTGCTACCGGGGAGCTGTTTTTT.

V and J are TRBV6-5 and TRBJ2-7; perhaps TRBD2 as D (5 bases). V was pared by 4 bases and J by 0 bases, with 10 bases between. CDR3 length equals 14 residues. Germline assignment: CDR1 MNHEY and CDR2 SVGAGI. The CDR3 coding sequence is TGTGCCAGCAGTTTCCCCGAGGGCTCCTACGAGCAGTACTTC. Amino acid sequence: CASSFPEGSYEQYF.

The chain joins TRBV5-5 to TRBJ2-1; D not certain. The V end lost 0 bases, the J end lost 1 base, and 11 bases lay between the germline ends. The CDR3 is 16 residues long. From germline, CDR1 is SGHKS and CDR2 YYEKEE (reference sequence). CDR3 sequence: CASSLGTGLSYNEQFF. As DNA, the CDR3 is TGTGCCAGCAGCTTGGGTACCGGGCTATCCTACAATGAGCAGTTCTTC.

The V call is TRBV19, the J call TRBJ1-2; D possibly corresponds to TRBD1 (6 bases). Trimming took off 5 bases at V and 4 bases at J, with 17 bases between the two ends. Germline assignment: CDR1 LNHDA and CDR2 SQIVND (reference sequence). This CDR3 contains 15 residues. The DNA of the CDR3 is TGTGCCAGTAGTCCTAACAGGGTGGGAGGCTATGGCTACACCTTC. Amino acids: CASSPNRVGGYGYTF.

This chain joins TRBV2 and TRBJ1-2, with D perhaps TRBD1 (5 bases). The V end lost 4 bases, the J end lost 7 bases, and 16 bases lay between the germline ends. CDR1 is SNHLY and CDR2 is FYNNEI in the germline V gene. The CDR3 runs 14 residues. CDR3 DNA sequence: TGTGCCAGCAGTGCAAAAACCAGGGAGGCTGGCTACACCTTC. Protein: CASSAKTREAGYTF.

This chain connects TRBV5-1 to TRBJ1-2; no clear D gene. In germline, CDR1 is SGHRS, CDR2 YFSETQ. The CDR3 contains 12 residues. Trimming stripped 0 bases from V and 5 bases from J, with 5 bases between. CDR3 nucleotide sequence: TGCGCCAGCAGCTTGGGTCAGTATGGCTACACCTTC. Translation gives CASSLGQYGYTF.

This chain joins TRBV7-9 and TRBJ1-4; D not certain. With 1 base removed from V and 3 bases from J, the gap between germline ends came to 12 bases. CDR1 is SEHNR and CDR2 is FQNEAQ in the germline V gene (reference sequence). The CDR3 covers 16 residues. CDR3: CASSLDLGNANEKLFF. For the CDR3, the DNA is TGTGCCAGCAGCTTAGATCTGGGTAACGCTAATGAAAAACTGTTTTTT.

The chain has TRBV5-1 and TRBJ2-1, with TRBD2 matching 12 bases. The J segment lost 6 bases and the V segment lost 5 bases, leaving 3 bases of the junction unmatched. The CDR3 loop spans 14 amino acids. Per the germline V gene, CDR1 is SGHRS and CDR2 is YFSETQ. CDR3 loop: CASRTSGGFNEQFF. As DNA, the CDR3 is TGCGCCAGCAGAACTAGCGGGGGGTTCAATGAGCAGTTCTTC.

The chain couples TRBV19 to TRBJ2-4; 7 positions agree with TRBD1. The CDR3 is 16 residues long. Germline CDR1 is LNHDA and CDR2 is SQIVND (reference sequence). Trimming cost V 5 bases and J 1 base; bases outside gene matches: 8. The CDR3 loop is CASSYRDRDAKNIQYF. The CDR3 bases are TGTGCCAGTAGTTACCGCGACAGGGATGCCAAAAACATTCAGTACTTC.

This chain connects TRBV19 to TRBJ1-3; no definite D call. The V end lost 7 bases, the J end lost 0 bases, and 7 bases lay between the germline ends. Germline CDR1 and CDR2: LNHDA and SQIVND (reference sequence). This CDR3 is built from 13 residues. The CDR3 nucleotides read TGTGCCAGTAAAAAATCCTCTGGAAACACCATATATTTT. Its protein product is CASKKSSGNTIYF.

The sample holds one count of this clone. The chain couples TRBV7-2 to TRBJ1-1; TRBD1 is a possible D gene (6 bases). CDR3 size: 15 residues. V dropped 1 base and J dropped 0 bases, with 9 bases sitting between them. CDR1 and CDR2 from the germline V gene are SGHTA and FQGNSA. The CDR3 DNA reads TGTGCCAGCAGCTTAGATCGGACAGTGAACACTGAAGCTTTCTTT. This translates into CASSLDRTVNTEAFF.

The chain is built from TRBV6-5 and TRBJ1-5; D gene ambiguous. V was clipped by 6 bases and J by 0 bases, with 9 bases between them. The CDR3 has 14 residues. CDR1 is MNHEY and CDR2 is SVGAGI in the germline V gene. The CDR3 sequence: CASRAAYSNQPQHF. Written as DNA, the CDR3 is TGTGCCAGCAGGGCAGCGTATAGCAATCAGCCCCAGCATTTT.

This clone was found once. J is TRBJ1-1 and V is TRBV6-1, with 8 bases identical to TRBD1. The CDR3 loop spans 13 amino acids. V lost 6 bases to trimming and J lost 4 bases; unmatched junction nucleotides: 4. CDR1 is MNHNS and CDR2 is SASEGT in the germline V gene. The CDR3 coding sequence is TGTGCCAGCAGGGACAGGGCCGCCACTGAAGCTTTCTTT. The encoded protein is CASRDRAATEAFF.

The genes are TRBV29-1 and TRBJ2-7; maybe TRBD2 (5 bases). Germline V gene lookup returns CDR1 SQVTM and CDR2 ANQGSEA. The CDR3 is made up of 11 amino acids. V lost 4 bases and J 2 bases, leaving 6 bases between the germline ends. CDR3 bases: TGCAGCGTTGCGGAGGCCTACGAGCAGTACTTC. It encodes CSVAEAYEQYF.

This chain links TRBV27 with TRBJ1-4, with a possible D match to TRBD1 (5 bases). Germline lookup yields CDR1 MNHEY and CDR2 SMNVEV (reference sequence). The ends were cut back, 5 bases at V and 7 bases at J, with 17 bases in the middle. This CDR3 region has 15 residues. The CDR3 here is CASSIRGTTPEKLFF. The CDR3 nucleotides are TGTGCCAGCAGTATCCGGGGGACCACACCTGAAAAACTGTTTTTT.

The rearrangement uses TRBV6-1 and TRBJ2-1; 12 bases are a match to TRBD2. Germline-derived CDR1 and CDR2 are MNHNS and SASEGT. CDR3 length: 19 amino acids. V trimming: 2 bases; J trimming: 2 bases; junction bases outside the gene matches: 10. In nucleotides, the CDR3 is TGTGCCAGCAGTGAACTCACAACTAGCGGGAGGCCCCCCTACAATGAGCAGTTCTTC. Translating gives CASSELTTSGRPPYNEQFF.

V and J are TRBV6-1 and TRBJ1-5; D possibly corresponds to TRBD1 (5 bases). The V gene's germline CDR1 is MNHNS and CDR2 SASEGT. V was shortened by 7 bases and J by 2 bases, with 12 bases between the two germline ends. The CDR3 has 14 amino acids. CDR3 sequence (DNA): TGTGCCAGCAAGACGGGACCAGGCAATCAGCCCCAGCATTTT. Translating it yields CASKTGPGNQPQHF.

V is TRBV6-1 and J is TRBJ2-7, with D unresolved. Germline V lookup: CDR1 MNHNS, CDR2 SASEGT. Trimming removed 4 bases at V and 1 base at J, with 20 bases between. The CDR3 totals 17 residues. CDR3 in amino acids: CASSVGSPGRVSYEQYF. CDR3 DNA sequence: TGTGCCAGCAGTGTAGGTAGCCCCGGTCGGGTTTCCTACGAGCAGTACTTC.

The gene calls are TRBV29-1 and TRBJ2-3; TRBD2 aligns across 14 bases. Trimming at V came to 3 bases and at J to 6 bases, leaving 5 bases not matched to a gene. CDR1 and CDR2 from the germline V gene are SQVTM and ANQGSEA. This CDR3 has 15 residues. Here the CDR3 reads CSVDRTSGRPDTQYF. The CDR3 region has the DNA TGCAGCGTTGATCGGACTAGCGGGAGGCCGGATACGCAGTATTTT.

The chain carries TRBV30 and TRBJ2-7, with TRBD2 matching over 9 bases. This CDR3 has 15 residues. J lost 2 bases, V lost 4 bases, and 9 bases had no gene match. CDR1 is GTSNPN, CDR2 SVGIG, per germline (reference sequence). CDR3 nucleotides: TGTGCCTGGATGGCGGACCTAGCGGGAACCTACGAGCAGTACTTC. Translating gives CAWMADLAGTYEQYF.

V is TRBV7-6 and J is TRBJ1-1, with D possibly TRBD1 on 5 matching bases. V was cut by 2 bases and J by 4 bases, with 14 bases left in between. CDR3 length equals 15 residues. Germline assignment: CDR1 SGHVS and CDR2 FNYEAQ. The DNA for the CDR3 is TGTGCCAGCAGCTTATCTTCAGGGATCAGCACTGAAGCTTTCTTT. Protein sequence: CASSLSSGISTEAFF.

V is TRBV11-2 and J is TRBJ2-1; 7 nucleotides agree with TRBD2. Germline values: CDR1 SGHAT, CDR2 FQNNGV. J gave up 7 bases and V 3 bases, and 6 bases lay outside the gene matches. This CDR3 spans 14 amino acids. The CDR3 is CASSFDSGFNEQFF. The DNA for the CDR3 is TGTGCCAGCAGCTTCGATAGCGGGTTTAATGAGCAGTTCTTC. Complete variable domain (other parts from reference TRBV11-2 and TRBJ2-1): EAGVAQSPRYKIIEKRQSVAFWCNPISGHATLYWYQQILGQGPKLLIQFQNNGVVDDSQLPKDRFSAERLKGVDSTLKIQPAKLEDSAVYLCASSFDSGFNEQFFGPGTRLTVL.

The chain links TRBV7-9 to TRBJ1-5, with 9 bases that match TRBD1. There are 15 residues in the CDR3. After removal of 5 bases from V and 6 bases from J, the junction contained 8 bases not matched to a gene. Germline V gene sequence: CDR1 SEHNR, CDR2 FQNEAQ (reference sequence). CDR3 protein: CASSRSGTGFQPQHF. The CDR3 DNA reads as TGTGCCAGCAGCAGATCCGGGACAGGGTTTCAGCCCCAGCATTTT. Full variable domain (outside the CDR3, taken from reference TRBV7-9 and TRBJ1-5): DTGVSQNPRHKITKRGQNVTFRCDPISEHNRLYWYRQTLGQGPEFLTYFQNEAQLEKSRLLSDRFSAERPKGSFSTLEIQRTEQGDSAMYLCASSRSGTGFQPQHFGDGTRLSIL.

This chain links TRBV2 with TRBJ1-5; D is uncertain. Trimming removed 6 bases at V and 2 bases at J, with 14 bases between. The CDR3 totals 15 residues. CDR1 and CDR2 from the germline V gene are SNHLY and FYNNEI. The CDR3 is CASRAGYFGNQPQHF. Here the CDR3 DNA reads TGTGCCAGCAGGGCCGGGTATTTTGGCAATCAGCCCCAGCATTTT.